These 21 T cell receptor beta chains originate from one sample sequenced in a study of regulatory T cells in long-lasting Graves disease. Arm-PCR of CDR3 regions with iRepertoire HTBI primers generated TCR beta libraries. TCRdb re-called the multiplex PCR reads through MiXCR, storing one row per CDR3 protein. The sample includes roughly 500,000 distinct CDR3 sequences, about 20% seen only once; the top ten take roughly 8%. The time point denotes: persistent/refractory GD, antithyroid drugs over 5 years with positive TRAb. RNA extracted from PBMCs served as the sequencing template. The sample consisted of peripheral blood mononuclear cells (PBMCs), taken when the disease was refractory, from a patient treated with antithyroid drugs. These receptors were obtained from a female donor with Graves disease.

The rearrangement joins TRBV29-1 to TRBJ1-2, with a tentative D call TRBD1 (5 bases). Germline CDR1 SQVTM, CDR2 ANQGSEA. V lost 6 bases, J lost 0 bases, and 11 bases lay in between. This CDR3 spans 13 amino acids. The CDR3 DNA sequence: TGCAGCGTCTCGGGGGGTCCTAACTATGGCTACACCTTC. Amino acid sequence: CSVSGGPNYGYTF.

This clonotype appeared many times. The chain is built from TRBV11-2 and TRBJ2-5; TRBD2 agrees at 11 bases. Germline CDR1 and CDR2: SGHAT and FQNNGV. The CDR3 is 14 residues long. V gave up 8 bases and J gave up 5 bases; unmatched junction bases: 7. Here the CDR3 reads CASRSGRARETQYF. The CDR3 nucleotides are TGTGCCAGCCGTAGCGGGAGGGCCAGGGAGACCCAGTACTTC. Together with reference TRBV11-2 and TRBJ2-5, the CDR3 gives the full variable domain: EAGVAQSPRYKIIEKRQSVAFWCNPISGHATLYWYQQILGQGPKLLIQFQNNGVVDDSQLPKDRFSAERLKGVDSTLKIQPAKLEDSAVYLCASRSGRARETQYFGPGTRLLVL.

The chain recombines TRBV14 with TRBJ1-4; D unresolved. CDR3 size: 17 residues. V was trimmed by 2 bases and J by 7 bases, leaving 20 bases between them. From germline, CDR1 is SGHDN and CDR2 FVKESK. CDR3 amino acids: CASSQKRRSTTGEKLFF. CDR3 nucleotides: TGTGCCAGCAGCCAAAAGAGGCGGAGTACAACGGGTGAAAAACTGTTTTTT.

This clonotype turned up a few times. The chain has TRBV6-1 and TRBJ1-4; TRBD1 agrees at 7 bases. The CDR3 has 13 amino acids. V was pared by 6 bases and J by 13 bases, with 11 bases of the junction left unmatched. Germline V CDR1 and CDR2: MNHNS, SASEGT. The CDR3 spells CASRQGSMKRLFF. The CDR3 DNA is TGTGCCAGCAGACAGGGGTCCATGAAGAGACTGTTTTTT.

This clonotype has a handful of counts. The chain combines TRBV7-6 with TRBJ2-7, with 8 bases aligning to TRBD1. Germline loops: CDR1 SGHVS, CDR2 FNYEAQ. The CDR3 loop spans 15 amino acids. V lost 4 bases to trimming and J lost 0 bases; unmatched junction nucleotides: 5. For the CDR3, the DNA is TGTGCCAGCAGCTCAGGACAGGGCCCCTCCTACGAGCAGTACTTC. Translated: CASSSGQGPSYEQYF.

In its sample, this clonotype was seen many times. The chain links TRBV7-9 to TRBJ2-4; D could derive from TRBD1 or TRBD2 (6 bases each). The CDR3 runs to 14 residues. Germline V gene sequence: CDR1 SEHNR, CDR2 FQNEAQ (reference sequence). Trimming pared 7 bases from V and 7 bases from J, leaving 17 bases between. This CDR3 is CASTHGGGLNIQYF. Written as DNA, the CDR3 is TGTGCCAGCACCCATGGAGGGGGGCTGAACATTCAGTACTTC.

This clonotype was seen a few times. The chain employs TRBV3-1 and TRBJ2-2, with TRBD2 identical over 10 bases. This CDR3 contains 17 residues. From germline, CDR1 is LGHDT and CDR2 YNNKEL (reference sequence). V was clipped by 4 bases and J by 4 bases; unmatched bases: 9. The CDR3 protein is CASSPSPSGRATGELFF. As DNA, the CDR3 is TGTGCCAGCAGCCCAAGCCCCAGCGGGAGGGCCACCGGGGAGCTGTTTTTT.

The sample holds many counts of this clonotype. The chain recombines TRBV7-9 with TRBJ1-2; 8 bases fit TRBD1. The CDR3 has 13 residues. Germline CDR1 is SEHNR and CDR2 is FQNEAQ (reference sequence). Trimming at V came to 5 bases and at J to 7 bases, leaving 6 bases not matched to a gene. In nucleotides, the CDR3 is TGTGCCAGCAGCCGCGGACAGGGTGTTGGCTACACCTTC. This codes for CASSRGQGVGYTF.

This chain uses TRBV19 with TRBJ2-2, with D unclear. The V gene lost 4 bases and the J gene lost 1 base, with 13 bases spanning the gap. The CDR3 sequence is 16 residues long. In germline, CDR1 is LNHDA, CDR2 SQIVND (reference sequence). As DNA, the CDR3 is TGTGCCAGTAGTAGCCCGGACGGGCAGAACACCGGGGAGCTGTTTTTT. Its translation: CASSSPDGQNTGELFF. The whole variable domain, remainder taken from reference TRBV19 and TRBJ2-2, is DGGITQSPKYLFRKEGQNVTLSCEQNLNHDAMYWYRQDPGQGLRLIYYSQIVNDFQKGDIAEGYSVSREKKESFPLTVTSAQKNPTAFYLCASSSPDGQNTGELFFGEGSRLTVL.

This clonotype was seen more than once but under ten times. The chain combines TRBV20-1 with TRBJ2-2, with 8 bases fitting TRBD2. CDR1 is DFQATT, CDR2 SNEGSKA, per germline (reference sequence). The V and J ends lost 6 bases and 5 bases, in that order; junction bases with no gene match: 8. There are 14 residues in the CDR3. For the CDR3, the DNA is TGCAGTGCCCCCGTGGTAGCGGGAACCGGGGAGCTGTTTTTT. It encodes CSAPVVAGTGELFF.

CDR3 loop: CSAKTQRETQYF. As DNA, the CDR3 is TGCAGTGCAAAGACACAGAGGGAGACCCAGTACTTC. The chain uses TRBV20-1 and TRBJ2-5; D gene unclear. Deletions cut 6 bases from V and 5 bases from J, with 13 bases between. The CDR3 contains 12 residues. From germline, CDR1 is DFQATT and CDR2 SNEGSKA (reference sequence).

Regarding this clonotype: A clone one base away is much larger, so this may be a read error. This chain joins TRBV7-2 and TRBJ1-1; no reliable D call. The CDR3 totals 14 residues. Between the trimmed V and J ends, which lost 2 bases and 4 bases, there was a span of 11 bases. CDR1 SGHTA and CDR2 FQGNSA come from the germline V gene. The CDR3 protein is CASSLSWGSTEAFF. The CDR3 DNA sequence: TGTGCCAGCAGCTTATCCTGGGGAAGCACTGAAGCTTTCTTT.

The chain joins TRBV6-5 to TRBJ2-5; D perhaps matches TRBD2 (6 bases). V was clipped by 3 bases and J by 5 bases, with 10 bases between them. The CDR3 contains 13 residues. The germline V gene has CDR1 MNHEY and CDR2 SVGAGI. The CDR3 region is CASSYGGTETQYF. The DNA for the CDR3 is TGTGCCAGCAGTTATGGCGGGACTGAGACCCAGTACTTC.

The chain recombines TRBV6-2 or TRBV6-3 with TRBJ2-7, with D maybe TRBD1 (5 bases). The V end was cut by 2 bases, the J end by 8 bases, with 10 bases between. Germline V gene sequence: CDR1 MNHEY, CDR2 SVGEGT. This CDR3 is built from 12 residues. The CDR3, as DNA: TGTGCCAGCAGTTACAGGGGTGGTAAGCAGTACTTC. It specifies CASSYRGGKQYF.

Remarks on this clonotype: Since a much larger clone is just one base distant, this may be a read error. The V and J genes are TRBV6-1 and TRBJ2-7; no firm D call. V lost 7 bases, J lost 6 bases, and 16 bases lay in between. In germline, CDR1 is MNHNS, CDR2 SASEGT. CDR3 size: 13 residues. Written as DNA, the CDR3 is TGTGCCAGCAATTTCGTAAAGGGATCCGAGCAGTACTTC. Amino acids: CASNFVKGSEQYF.

There are many counts of this clonotype. The J gene is TRBJ1-1, the V gene TRBV2, with TRBD1 matching 8 bases. CDR1 SNHLY and CDR2 FYNNEI come from the germline V gene. The CDR3 totals 11 residues. V lost 9 bases to trimming and J lost 4 bases; unmatched junction nucleotides: 1. This CDR3 reads CARTGGTEAFF. The DNA of the CDR3 is TGTGCCAGAACAGGGGGCACTGAAGCTTTCTTT.

The sample holds many counts of this clonotype. The chain uses TRBV11-1 and TRBJ2-7; 9 positions match TRBD1. The CDR3 runs to 15 residues. The J segment lost 5 bases and the V segment lost 5 bases, leaving 10 bases of the junction unmatched. The germline gives CDR1 SGHAT, CDR2 FQDESV (reference sequence). The CDR3 spells CASSVLGGDRDEQYF. Here the CDR3 DNA reads TGTGCCAGCAGCGTACTAGGCGGGGACAGGGACGAGCAGTACTTC.

This clonotype has a handful of counts. The gene calls are TRBV19 and TRBJ1-1; D may be TRBD1 (5 bases). Germline assignment: CDR1 LNHDA and CDR2 SQIVND (reference sequence). V dropped 5 bases and J dropped 1 base, with 17 bases sitting between them. The CDR3 runs to 16 residues. The CDR3 here is CASSSSTNRWNTEAFF. CDR3 sequence (DNA): TGTGCCAGTAGTTCATCCACGAACAGGTGGAACACTGAAGCTTTCTTT.

This clonotype was counted only a few times. Just one base apart from a much larger clone, this may be a read error. V gene TRBV12-3 or TRBV12-4 combines with J gene TRBJ2-5; 7 bases agree with TRBD2. The CDR3 is 14 residues long. J gave up 4 bases and V 5 bases, and 7 bases lay outside the gene matches. Here the CDR3 DNA reads TGTGCCAGCAGTGAGGGAGGGCTCCGAGAGACCCAGTACTTC. Protein: CASSEGGLRETQYF.

The sample holds many counts of this clonotype. The chain employs TRBV20-1 and TRBJ1-1; D gene ambiguous. CDR3 length: 13 amino acids. Deletions cut 6 bases from V and 1 base from J, with 12 bases between. Germline values: CDR1 DFQATT, CDR2 SNEGSKA (reference sequence). CDR3 sequence (DNA): TGCAGTGCCCCGCCCTCCACGAACACTGAAGCTTTCTTT. It codes for CSAPPSTNTEAFF.

The V gene is TRBV6-1, the J gene TRBJ2-7; 10 bases align to TRBD1. The CDR3 totals 15 residues. The J segment lost 3 bases and the V segment lost 6 bases, leaving 8 bases of the junction unmatched. Germline lookup yields CDR1 MNHNS and CDR2 SASEGT. CDR3 DNA: TGTGCCAGCAGCTATAAGGGACAGGGGTTCTACGAGCAGTACTTC. Translation gives CASSYKGQGFYEQYF.